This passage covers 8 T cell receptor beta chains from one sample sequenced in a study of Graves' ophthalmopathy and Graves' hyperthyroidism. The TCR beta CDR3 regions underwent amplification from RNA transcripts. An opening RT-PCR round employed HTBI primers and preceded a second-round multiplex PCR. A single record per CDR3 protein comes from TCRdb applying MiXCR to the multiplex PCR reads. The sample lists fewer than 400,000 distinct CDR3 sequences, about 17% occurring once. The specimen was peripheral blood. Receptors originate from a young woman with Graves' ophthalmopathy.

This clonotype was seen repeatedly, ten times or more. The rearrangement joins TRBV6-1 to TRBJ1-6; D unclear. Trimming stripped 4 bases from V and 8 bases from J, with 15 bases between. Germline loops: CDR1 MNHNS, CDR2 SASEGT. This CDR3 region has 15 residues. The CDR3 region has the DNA TGTGCCAGCAGTGCCCGATTTGGTGGCGATTCACCCCTCCACTTT. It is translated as CASSARFGGDSPLHF.

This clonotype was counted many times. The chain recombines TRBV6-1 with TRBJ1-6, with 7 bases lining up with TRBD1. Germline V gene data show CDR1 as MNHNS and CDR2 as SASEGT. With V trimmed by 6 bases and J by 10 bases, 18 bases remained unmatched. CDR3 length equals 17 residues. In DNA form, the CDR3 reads TGTGCCAGCAGATCCACAGGGGCGGAGGGCCGCCGGTCACCCCTCCACTTT. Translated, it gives CASRSTGAEGRRSPLHF.

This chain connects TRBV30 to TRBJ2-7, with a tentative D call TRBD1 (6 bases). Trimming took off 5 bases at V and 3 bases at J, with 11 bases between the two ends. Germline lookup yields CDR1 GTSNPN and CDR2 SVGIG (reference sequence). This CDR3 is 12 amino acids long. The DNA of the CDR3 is TGTGCCTGGGGGGGACAAAACTACGAGCAGTACTTC. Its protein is CAWGGQNYEQYF.

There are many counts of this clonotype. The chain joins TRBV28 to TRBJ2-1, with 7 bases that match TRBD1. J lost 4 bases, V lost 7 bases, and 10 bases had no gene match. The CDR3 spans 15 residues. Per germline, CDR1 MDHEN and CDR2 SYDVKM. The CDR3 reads CASTISWDSYNEQFF. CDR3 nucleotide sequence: TGTGCCAGCACCATCTCGTGGGACAGTTACAATGAGCAGTTCTTC. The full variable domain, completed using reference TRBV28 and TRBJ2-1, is DVKVTQSSRYLVKRTGEKVFLECVQDMDHENMFWYRQDPGLGLRLIYFSYDVKMKEKGDIPEGYSVSREKKERFSLILESASTNQTSMYLCASTISWDSYNEQFFGPGTRLTVL.

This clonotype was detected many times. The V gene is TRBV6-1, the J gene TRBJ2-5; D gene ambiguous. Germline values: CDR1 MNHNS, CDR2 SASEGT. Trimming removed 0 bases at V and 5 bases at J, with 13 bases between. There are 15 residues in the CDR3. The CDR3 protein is CASSEAYWAEETQYF. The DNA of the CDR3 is TGTGCCAGCAGTGAAGCGTACTGGGCTGAGGAGACCCAGTACTTC.

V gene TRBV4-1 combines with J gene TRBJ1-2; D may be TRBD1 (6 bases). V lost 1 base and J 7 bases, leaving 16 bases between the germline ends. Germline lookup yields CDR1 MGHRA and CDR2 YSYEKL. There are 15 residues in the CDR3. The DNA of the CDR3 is TGCGCCAGCAGCCAAGGTCGCGGGGGGCCTCTTGGCTACACCTTC. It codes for CASSQGRGGPLGYTF.

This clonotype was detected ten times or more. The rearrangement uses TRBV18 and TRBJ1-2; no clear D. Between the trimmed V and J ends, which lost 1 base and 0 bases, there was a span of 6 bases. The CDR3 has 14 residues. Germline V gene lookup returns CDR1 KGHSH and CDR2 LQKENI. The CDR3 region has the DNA TGTGCCAGCTCACCACAGGATACTAACTATGGCTACACCTTC. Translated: CASSPQDTNYGYTF.

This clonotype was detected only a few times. CDR3 sequence: CASSQVRAGNTEAFF. The CDR3 DNA reads as TGTGCCAGCAGCCAAGTTCGGGCCGGAAACACTGAAGCTTTCTTT. The chain links TRBV4-2 to TRBJ1-1; D is unresolved. Germline V CDR1 and CDR2: LGHNA, YNFKEQ. The ends were cut back, 1 base at V and 2 bases at J, with 11 bases in the middle. The CDR3 length is 15 residues.